This T cell receptor (beta chain) was profiled in a study of T cell responses to AZD1222 COVID-19 vaccine. Libraries were prepared by immunoSEQ multiplex PCR; TCRdb keeps only in-frame clonotypes and omits some of them. This sample yields over 120,000 clones, of which 93% are seen a single time; 9.1% belongs to the top ten. On this clone itself: Its matching antigen is unknown.

In germline, CDR1 is GTSNPN, CDR2 SVGIG (reference sequence). With 5 bases clipped from V and 4 bases from J, the junction kept 7 bases outside the gene matches. The CDR3 extends over 14 amino acids. Broader study findings: Spike-specific TCR breadth and depth went up after people got two AZD1222 doses. CD4 TCRs associated with vaccination spanned spike, dominating at 160-218 and 743-854. Variant regions that are unmutated are reportedly the target of nearly half of spike-specific TCRs.

The genes are TRBV30 and TRBJ1-4, with 7 bases fitting TRBD1. The clonotype was recovered from an adult in good health. The input for sequencing was peripheral blood, taken on day 0 of AZD1222 vaccination. The chain's CDR3 is CAWARQGLNEKLFF. CDR3 DNA: TGTGCCTGGGCAAGACAGGGCCTTAATGAAAAACTGTTTTTT.